A single T cell receptor beta chain is shown here with its context. Its matching antigen is unknown. Time point here: week 5, during vaccination. It was 300 ug of mutant IDH1 20-mer peptide that made up each vaccine dose, given with topical imiquimod. The astrocytomas were IDH1-mutant, ATRX-negative, and WHO grade 3 or 4. The data originate from a study of a mutant IDH1 vaccine in newly diagnosed glioma. The wider study: Onset of vaccination occurred 4-6 weeks following radiotherapy alone, or with temozolomide cycles. Treated patients had a mean age of 40.4 years and a sex split that was around 62% male and about 40% female.

Findings and caveats of the study: Pseudoprogression apparently lacked any relation to changes in top peripheral T cell clonotypes.

Profiling relied on immunoSEQ multiplex PCR, and the TCRdb table lists in-frame clones only, not all of them. This sample yields about 58,000 clones, of which around 84% are seen a single time; 7% to 8.5% belongs to the top ten. Germline CDR1 and CDR2: MNHNS and SASEGT. V shed 4 bases and J 4 bases; nucleotides not matched to a gene: 0. The CDR3 loop spans 13 amino acids. The TCR comes from a woman aged 45 to 65 with glioma. Source: PBMCs, taken from a glioma patient whose treatment included an IDH1 peptide vaccine. This sequence joins TRBV6-1 and TRBJ2-5, with 10 bases identical to TRBD2. The CDR3 protein is CASSGTSGETQYF. The CDR3 bases are TGTGCCAGCAGTGGGACTAGCGGAGAGACCCAGTACTTC.